The source of this T cell receptor (beta chain) is a study of blood T cell repertoires in COVID-19. Authors' data handling: Estimation of nucleated cell counts was performed using reference gene primer amplification. Generated by immunoSEQ multiplex PCR, the TCRdb table keeps only in-frame clones and is missing some. The V and J calls and clone size were taken over from that table, and D and trimming were inferred from the DNA. The data hold 100,000 to 150,000 clones, with 70% to 90% observed a single time. Specimen: peripheral blood. This TCR derives from a woman aged 45-65 years with acute or convalescent COVID-19.

The CDR3 loop is CASSFGASGSGTGELFF. The CDR3 nucleotides read TGCGCCAGCAGCTTCGGGGCTAGCGGGAGTGGGACCGGGGAGCTGTTTTTT. V is TRBV5-1 and J is TRBJ2-2, with 10 bases identical to TRBD2. Unmatched junction bases numbered 9, after V lost 2 bases and J lost 5 bases. The CDR3 has 17 amino acids. Germline-derived CDR1 and CDR2 are SGHRS and YFSETQ.